These 12 T cell receptor beta chains share one sample of origin, sequenced in a study of blood T cell repertoires in COVID-19. Generated by immunoSEQ multiplex PCR, the TCRdb table keeps only in-frame clones and is missing some. The sample includes some 200,000 clones, more than 70% of them seen just once. What was sequenced was peripheral blood. The receptors stem from a man aged 35 to 55 with active or convalescent COVID-19.

V is TRBV10-3 and J is TRBJ1-4; TRBD1 matches at 9 bases. V gave up 5 bases and J gave up 8 bases; unmatched junction bases: 6. The CDR3 spans 14 residues. Germline loops: CDR1 ENHRY, CDR2 SYGVKD. CDR3 residues: CAISPGQGDEKLFF. CDR3 nucleotide sequence: TGTGCCATCAGTCCGGGACAGGGTGACGAAAAACTGTTTTTT.

For this clone: It is unclear where the CDR3 begins or ends on the DNA, so no DNA is shown, and the CDR3 is as TCRdb lists it. The chain carries TRBV21-1 and TRBJ2-7; the D call in the table, TRBD2, was not verified against the DNA. TRBV21-1 counts as a pseudogene. The CDR3 spans 15 residues, counting both ends. CDR3 amino acids: CASSKVASGSYEQYF.

This rearrangement joins TRBV15 to TRBJ1-2; no firm D call. Germline loops: CDR1 LNHNV, CDR2 YYDKDF (reference sequence). The length of the CDR3 is 13 residues. Trimming left V 4 bases short and J 6 bases short, with 12 bases between. CDR3 in amino acids: CATSKRREDGYTF. DNA for the CDR3: TGTGCCACCAGCAAGAGGAGGGAGGATGGCTACACCTTC.

The chain combines TRBV11-3 with TRBJ2-5, with 7 bases that match TRBD2. The CDR3 is 16 residues long. Germline assignment: CDR1 SGHNT and CDR2 YENEEA. V lost 1 base to trimming and J lost 5 bases; unmatched junction nucleotides: 10. This chain's CDR3 is CASSLVTSAGVETQYF. CDR3 sequence (DNA): TGTGCCAGCAGCTTAGTTACTAGCGCAGGAGTTGAGACCCAGTACTTC.

The gene calls are TRBV27 and TRBJ2-1; no reliable D call. Germline V gives CDR1 MNHEY, CDR2 SMNVEV (reference sequence). V was clipped by 2 bases and J by 8 bases, with 7 bases between them. The CDR3 sequence is 12 residues long. The CDR3 sequence: CASSLTRDEQFF. The CDR3 DNA reads TGTGCCAGCAGTTTAACCCGGGATGAGCAGTTCTTC.

The gene calls are TRBV5-1 and TRBJ2-5, with 12 positions matching TRBD2. Germline V CDR1 and CDR2: SGHRS, YFSETQ. This CDR3 has 16 residues. The V gene end was trimmed by 0 bases and the J gene end by 4 bases; junction bases not matched to a gene: 4. CDR3 nucleotide sequence: TGCGCCAGCAGCTTGGGGTCTAGCGGGAGGGCAGAGACCCAGTACTTC. This encodes CASSLGSSGRAETQYF.

The chain couples TRBV7-8 to TRBJ2-1; 14 nucleotides align to TRBD2. V was pared by 4 bases and J by 10 bases, with 9 bases of the junction left unmatched. The CDR3 covers 16 residues. In germline, CDR1 is SGHVS, CDR2 FQNEAQ. DNA of the CDR3: TGTGCCAGCAGCTCCCCCCCGACTAGCGGGGGGGGAGAGCAGTTCTTC. As protein: CASSSPPTSGGGEQFF.

The V and J genes are TRBV15 and TRBJ2-7; D is perhaps TRBD2 (6 bases). Germline V gives CDR1 LNHNV, CDR2 YYDKDF (reference sequence). The CDR3 is made up of 14 amino acids. V dropped 1 base and J dropped 6 bases, with 13 bases sitting between them. CDR3: CATSRAGGASEQYF. For the CDR3, the DNA is TGTGCCACCAGCAGAGCCGGAGGGGCGTCCGAGCAGTACTTC.

The chain links TRBV19 to TRBJ2-1; 8 bases fit TRBD1. Germline CDR1 reads LNHDA; CDR2 reads SQIVND (reference sequence). There are 16 residues in the CDR3. With 3 bases clipped from V and 6 bases from J, the junction kept 10 bases outside the gene matches. CDR3 nucleotide sequence: TGTGCCAGTAGTATGAGGTACGGACAGGGAGGCAATGAGCAGTTCTTC. Residues: CASSMRYGQGGNEQFF.

In this sample, this clone turned up once. The rearrangement uses TRBV7-3 and TRBJ1-1; D gene uncertain. In germline, CDR1 is SGHTA, CDR2 FQGTGA. CDR3 size: 13 residues. Trimming pared 3 bases from V and 5 bases from J, leaving 10 bases between. CDR3 residues: CASSFDFGTEAFF. CDR3 nucleotide sequence: TGTGCCAGCAGCTTCGACTTCGGGACTGAAGCTTTCTTT.

This chain links TRBV7-9 with TRBJ1-1; TRBD1 agrees at 7 bases. V shed 5 bases and J 1 base; nucleotides not matched to a gene: 10. The CDR3 covers 16 residues. Germline lookup yields CDR1 SEHNR and CDR2 FQNEAQ (reference sequence). The CDR3 protein is CASSPDREPSNTEAFF. In DNA, the CDR3 is TGTGCCAGCAGCCCAGACAGGGAACCATCGAACACTGAAGCTTTCTTT.

V usage is TRBV6-6 and J usage is TRBJ2-7; 7 bases fit TRBD2. This CDR3 has 14 residues. Germline V lookup: CDR1 MNHNY, CDR2 SVGAGI (reference sequence). V dropped 2 bases and J dropped 4; count of bases not matched to a gene: 5. The CDR3 here is CASSYDGGIYEQYF. CDR3 in DNA: TGTGCCAGCAGTTACGACGGGGGGATTTACGAGCAGTACTTC.